One and the same sample provided the 21 T cell receptor beta chains below, sequenced in a study of cytomegalovirus exposure and HLA in healthy donors. Use of 60 Vbeta and 13 Jbeta primers characterized the PCR. The method was immunoSEQ multiplex PCR; TCRdb's version includes in-frame clones alone and lacks a portion of them. Of roughly 200,000 clones listed, approximately 88% are singletons. The sequenced material came from PBMCs. The origin of the receptors is a boy younger than 10 in good health and CMV-seronegative.

The chain links TRBV6-1 to TRBJ2-7; 7 nucleotides line up with TRBD1. Germline V gives CDR1 MNHNS, CDR2 SASEGT. V lost 10 bases to trimming and J lost 1 base; unmatched junction nucleotides: 7. The CDR3 length is 13 residues. CDR3 amino acids: CATTRTGSYEQYF. CDR3 in DNA: TGTGCCACCACCCGGACAGGTTCCTACGAGCAGTACTTC.

The chain links TRBV6-1 to TRBJ2-2, with 9 bases identical to TRBD2. V shed 2 bases, J shed 7 bases, and the junction held 8 bases outside the gene matches. CDR3 size: 16 residues. Germline loops: CDR1 MNHNS, CDR2 SASEGT. The CDR3 sequence: CASSELGGRAVGELFF. The CDR3 bases are TGTGCCAGCAGTGAACTGGGCGGGAGGGCCGTCGGGGAGCTGTTTTTT.

This clone was counted once. This chain uses TRBV7-9 with TRBJ2-7, with a weak D call TRBD2 (5 bases). CDR3 length: 12 amino acids. Trimming left V 4 bases short and J 7 bases short, with 11 bases between. Germline assignment: CDR1 SEHNR and CDR2 FQNEAQ (reference sequence). The CDR3 is CASSSGLREQYF. The CDR3 DNA reads TGTGCCAGCAGCTCCGGACTCCGTGAGCAGTACTTC.

In this sample, this clone turned up a few times. The chain uses TRBV6-1 and TRBJ2-7; perhaps TRBD2 as D (6 bases). The CDR3 covers 14 residues. V shed 5 bases and J shed 1 base, with 12 bases lying between them. Germline lookup yields CDR1 MNHNS and CDR2 SASEGT. This CDR3 reads CASSWDWGSYEQYF. The CDR3 nucleotides are TGTGCCAGCAGTTGGGACTGGGGATCCTACGAGCAGTACTTC.

V is TRBV27 and J is TRBJ1-1, with D perhaps TRBD1 (6 bases). CDR3 size: 14 residues. V dropped 6 bases and J dropped 0 bases, with 11 bases sitting between them. Germline CDR1 is MNHEY and CDR2 is SMNVEV (reference sequence). The CDR3 bases are TGTGCCAGCAGCGCCCAGGGGTTGAACACTGAAGCTTTCTTT. Translation: CASSAQGLNTEAFF.

This chain uses TRBV6-6 with TRBJ2-5, with 8 bases matching TRBD2. The J call may not be correct, given that the DNA end is closer to TRBJ2-7. Germline loops: CDR1 MNHNY, CDR2 SVGAGI (reference sequence). The CDR3 contains 14 residues. This CDR3 is CASNQREFTYEQYF. CDR3 DNA sequence: TGTGCCAGCAACCAGCGGGAGTTCACGTACGAGCAGTACTTC.

The gene calls are TRBV5-8 and TRBJ1-4; D uncertain. Trimming removed 3 bases at V and 6 bases at J, with 12 bases between. Germline V gene data show CDR1 as SGHTS and CDR2 as YDEGEE. This CDR3 comprises 14 residues. The CDR3 spells CASSSGWEDEKLFF. CDR3 bases: TGTGCCAGCAGCTCGGGCTGGGAGGATGAAAAACTGTTTTTT. Looking up the rest from reference TRBV5-8 and TRBJ1-4 gives the full variable domain: EAGVTQSPTHLIKTRGQQATLRCSPISGHTSVYWYQQALGLGLQFLLWYDEGEERNRGNFPPRFSGRQFPNYSSELNVNALELEDSALYLCASSSGWEDEKLFFGSGTQLSVL.

This chain joins TRBV19 and TRBJ2-5; 9 bases align to TRBD2. The CDR3 extends over 14 amino acids. Trimming cost V 4 bases and J 5 bases; bases outside gene matches: 5. CDR1 LNHDA and CDR2 SQIVND come from the germline V gene (reference sequence). CDR3 nucleotides: TGTGCCAGTAGTAGCCTAGCGGGAAGGGAGACCCAGTACTTC. As protein: CASSSLAGRETQYF.

V gene TRBV6-4 combines with J gene TRBJ1-4, with 7 bases matching TRBD1. The germline gives CDR1 MRHNA, CDR2 SNTAGT. The CDR3 is 14 amino acids. V lost 7 bases and J lost 8; bases outside the gene matches: 10. CDR3 residues: CASNPTGLGEKLFF. CDR3 nucleotides: TGTGCCAGCAACCCGACAGGGTTGGGCGAAAAACTGTTTTTT.

About this clone itself: Other DNA sequences within the sample encode an identical CDR3. This chain joins TRBV11-2 and TRBJ2-5; D gene uncertain. CDR1 and CDR2 from the germline V gene are SGHAT and FQNNGV. V dropped 5 bases and J dropped 5 bases, with 6 bases sitting between them. The CDR3 has 11 amino acids. The CDR3 sequence: CASSRGETQYF. For the CDR3, the DNA is TGTGCCAGCAGCCGCGGCGAGACCCAGTACTTC. The full variable domain, with the rest looked up from reference TRBV11-2 and TRBJ2-5, is EAGVAQSPRYKIIEKRQSVAFWCNPISGHATLYWYQQILGQGPKLLIQFQNNGVVDDSQLPKDRFSAERLKGVDSTLKIQPAKLEDSAVYLCASSRGETQYFGPGTRLLVL.

J is TRBJ1-2 and V is TRBV9, with TRBD1 matching 8 bases. V trimming: 1 base; J trimming: 5 bases; junction bases outside the gene matches: 16. The CDR3 contains 18 residues. Germline V gives CDR1 SGDLS, CDR2 YYNGEE. CDR3 sequence reads: CASSVPRPDPWTGYGYTF. CDR3 DNA: TGTGCCAGCAGCGTACCCCGCCCTGACCCTTGGACAGGGTATGGCTACACCTTC.

V is TRBV19 and J is TRBJ2-1; 10 nucleotides match TRBD2. V was clipped by 3 bases and J by 2 bases; unmatched bases: 10. CDR3 length equals 18 residues. Per germline, CDR1 LNHDA and CDR2 SQIVND (reference sequence). CDR3 region: CASSISAGGPFAYNEQFF. CDR3 coding DNA: TGTGCCAGTAGTATCTCAGCGGGAGGGCCGTTCGCCTACAATGAGCAGTTCTTC.

The gene calls are TRBV6-1 and TRBJ2-5, with D tentatively TRBD2 (5 bases). CDR3 size: 14 residues. Germline V lookup: CDR1 MNHNS, CDR2 SASEGT. Trimming stripped 7 bases from V and 7 bases from J, with 19 bases between. CDR3 loop: CASTDSSRVGTQYF. DNA for the CDR3: TGTGCCAGCACTGACTCCTCGCGGGTGGGGACCCAGTACTTC.

This CDR3 reads CASSLRTGNNQPQHF. The CDR3 DNA sequence: TGTGCCAGCAGTTTACGGACAGGGAACAATCAGCCCCAGCATTTT. The V gene is TRBV27, the J gene TRBJ1-5; TRBD1 agrees at 8 bases. The length of the CDR3 is 15 residues. Germline trimming cut 2 bases from V and 3 bases from J; bases unmatched to any gene: 3. Germline CDR1 reads MNHEY; CDR2 reads SMNVEV (reference sequence).

This clone has just one count. The chain employs TRBV12-5 and TRBJ2-3; a weak D match, TRBD2 (6 bases). The CDR3 has 16 residues. From germline, CDR1 is LGHNT and CDR2 FRNRAP. The V gene lost 1 base and the J gene lost 2 bases, with 13 bases spanning the gap. The CDR3 sequence: CASGLGLAIITDTQYF. The CDR3 coding sequence is TGTGCTAGTGGTTTGGGGCTAGCGATTATCACAGATACGCAGTATTTT.

V and J are TRBV9 and TRBJ2-2; a weak D match, TRBD2 (6 bases). This CDR3 contains 18 residues. Germline V gene sequence: CDR1 SGDLS, CDR2 YYNGEE. V lost 3 bases, J lost 1 base, and 19 bases lay in between. CDR3 loop: CASSASIGSGGNTGELFF. CDR3 DNA: TGTGCCAGCAGCGCTAGTATCGGGAGCGGAGGGAACACCGGGGAGCTGTTTTTT. Full variable domain (outside the CDR3, taken from reference TRBV9 and TRBJ2-2): DSGVTQTPKHLITATGQRVTLRCSPRSGDLSVYWYQQSLDQGLQFLIQYYNGEERAKGNILERFSAQQFPDLHSELNLSSLELGDSALYFCASSASIGSGGNTGELFFGEGSRLTVL.

V and J are TRBV10-3 and TRBJ2-5, with 7 bases identical to TRBD1. With 6 bases clipped from V and 5 bases from J, the junction kept 6 bases outside the gene matches. CDR1 and CDR2 from the germline V gene are ENHRY and SYGVKD. This CDR3 comprises 13 residues. The CDR3 DNA sequence: TGTGCCATCAGCCTCACAGGGGATGAGACCCAGTACTTC. Protein: CAISLTGDETQYF.

This clone turned up a few times. The genes are TRBV5-5 and TRBJ1-5; D is perhaps TRBD1 (6 bases). The CDR3 is 15 residues long. The germline V and J ends were trimmed by 0 bases and 7 bases, with 14 bases remaining between them. The germline V gene has CDR1 SGHKS and CDR2 YYEKEE (reference sequence). This CDR3 reads CASSLGQAVGQPQHF. The CDR3 DNA reads as TGTGCCAGCAGCTTGGGACAGGCGGTTGGACAGCCCCAGCATTTT.

The chain couples TRBV6-5 to TRBJ2-7; 7 nucleotides align to TRBD2. V was clipped by 4 bases and J by 6 bases; unmatched bases: 3. The CDR3 extends over 12 amino acids. Germline V CDR1 and CDR2: MNHEY, SVGAGI. CDR3 sequence reads: CASSWGEGEQYF. CDR3 DNA: TGTGCCAGCAGTTGGGGGGAGGGCGAGCAGTACTTC.

This chain joins TRBV27 and TRBJ2-2; 8 nucleotides agree with TRBD1. The V and J ends lost 4 bases and 2 bases, in that order; junction bases with no gene match: 9. CDR3 length equals 17 residues. Germline V gives CDR1 MNHEY, CDR2 SMNVEV (reference sequence). The CDR3: CASSSFDRGQNTGELFF. The DNA for the CDR3 is TGTGCCAGCAGTTCCTTCGACAGGGGCCAAAACACCGGGGAGCTGTTTTTT.

V usage is TRBV7-2 and J usage is TRBJ2-1, with a possible D match to TRBD1 (6 bases). This CDR3 is built from 17 residues. Germline-derived CDR1 and CDR2 are SGHTA and FQGNSA. V was cut by 1 base and J by 2 bases, with 15 bases left in between. Here the CDR3 DNA reads TGTGCCAGCAGCTTAGAAGTCCAGGGGTCCCCCTACAATGAGCAGTTCTTC. The encoded protein is CASSLEVQGSPYNEQFF. Filled out from reference TRBV7-2 and TRBJ2-1, the complete variable domain reads GAGVSQSPSNKVTEKGKDVELRCDPISGHTALYWYRQSLGQGLEFLIYFQGNSAPDKSGLPSDRFSAERTGGSVSTLTIQRTQQEDSAVYLCASSLEVQGSPYNEQFFGPGTRLTVL.